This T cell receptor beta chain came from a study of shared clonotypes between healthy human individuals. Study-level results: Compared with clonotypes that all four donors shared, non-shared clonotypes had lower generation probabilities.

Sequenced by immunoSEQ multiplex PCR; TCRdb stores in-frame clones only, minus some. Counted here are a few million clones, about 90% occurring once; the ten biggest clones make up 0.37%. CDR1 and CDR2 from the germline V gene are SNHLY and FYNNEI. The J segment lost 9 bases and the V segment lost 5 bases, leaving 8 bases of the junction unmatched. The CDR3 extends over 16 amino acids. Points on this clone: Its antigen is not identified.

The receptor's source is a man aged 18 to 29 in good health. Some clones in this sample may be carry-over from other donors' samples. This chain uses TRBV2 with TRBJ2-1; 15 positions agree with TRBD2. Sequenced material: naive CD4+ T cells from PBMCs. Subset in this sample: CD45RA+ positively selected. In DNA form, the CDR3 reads TGTGCCAGCAGTTCCGGACTAGCGGGAGGGCCGAGTGAGCAGTTCTTC. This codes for CASSSGLAGGPSEQFF.